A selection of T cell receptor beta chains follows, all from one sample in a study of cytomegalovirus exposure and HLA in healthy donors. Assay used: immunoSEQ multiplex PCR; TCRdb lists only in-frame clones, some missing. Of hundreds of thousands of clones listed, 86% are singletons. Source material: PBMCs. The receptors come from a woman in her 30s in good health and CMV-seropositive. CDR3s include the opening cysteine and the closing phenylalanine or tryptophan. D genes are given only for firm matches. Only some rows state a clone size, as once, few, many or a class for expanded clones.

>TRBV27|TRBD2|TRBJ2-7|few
TGTGCCAGCAGTTTGGCGGGAGGTTACTACGAGCAGTACTTC
CASSLAGGYYEQYF
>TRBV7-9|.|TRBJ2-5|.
TGTGCCAGCAGTCCCGACAGATTTTCCCAAGAGACCCAGTACTTC
CASSPDRFSQETQYF
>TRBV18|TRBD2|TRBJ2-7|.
TGTGCCAGCTCACCACCCGCAGGGAGGGAGACCGAGCAGTACTTC
CASSPPAGRETEQYF
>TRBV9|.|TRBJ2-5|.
TGTGCCAGCAGCTTCTACAGGGAGCAGGAAGAGACCCAGTACTTC
CASSFYREQEETQYF
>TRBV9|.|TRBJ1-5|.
TGTGCCAGCAGCGTAGGAGGGATCGGGCAGCCCCAGCATTTT
CASSVGGIGQPQHF
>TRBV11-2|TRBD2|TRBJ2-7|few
TGTGCCAGCAGCTTAGGTATCTTAGCGGGAGGTCGGAACGAGCAGTACTTC
CASSLGILAGGRNEQYF
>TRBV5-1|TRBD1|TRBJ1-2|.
TGCGCCAGCAGCGATCCGACAGGGGGATATTATGGCTACACCTTC
CASSDPTGGYYGYTF
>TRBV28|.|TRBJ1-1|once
TGTACCAGCAGCGAAACTAGGTGGGCGAACACTGAAGCTTTCTTT
CTSSETRWANTEAFF
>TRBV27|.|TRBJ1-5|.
TGTGCCAGCAGAGCGGTTGCTTATCAGCCCCAGCATTTT
CASRAVAYQPQHF
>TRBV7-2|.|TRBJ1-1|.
TGTGCCAGCAGCGTTGACATTTGGAACACTGAAGCTTTCTTT
CASSVDIWNTEAFF
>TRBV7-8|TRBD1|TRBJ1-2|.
TGTGCCAACCCACAGGGGGCGCTAAGAGGCTACACCTTC
CANPQGALRGYTF
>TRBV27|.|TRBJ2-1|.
TGTGCCAGCAGTTTTAGCGGAACCTACAATGAGCAGTTCTTC
CASSFSGTYNEQFF
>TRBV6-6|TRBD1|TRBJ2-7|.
TGTGCCAGCGGGGACAGATCCTACGAGCAGTACTTC
CASGDRSYEQYF
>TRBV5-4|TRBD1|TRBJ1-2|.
TGTGCCAGCAGCTCCCTGACAGGGGGCTACTATGGCTACACCTTC
CASSSLTGGYYGYTF
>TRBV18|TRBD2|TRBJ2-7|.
TGTGCCAGCTCACCAGTAGAGGGAGGGTACTACGAGCAGTACTTC
CASSPVEGGYYEQYF
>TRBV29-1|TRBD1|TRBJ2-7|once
TGCAGCGTGGGACAGGGGTGGTACGAGCAGTACTTC
CSVGQGWYEQYF
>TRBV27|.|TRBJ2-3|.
TGTGCCAGCAGTCCCGCGGGCAGCACAGATACGCAGTATTTT
CASSPAGSTDTQYF
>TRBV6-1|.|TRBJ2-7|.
TGTGCCAGCAGTGAAGCGGGCTCCTTAGGCGAGCAGTACTTC
CASSEAGSLGEQYF
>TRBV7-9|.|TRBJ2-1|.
TGTGCCAGCAGCTTAGCGCTTAGTACGGCCCAACAGGGTTGGCAGTTCTTC
CASSLALSTAQQGWQFF
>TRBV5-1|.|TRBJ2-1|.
TGCGCCAGCAGCTTGGAACAGTCCTACAATGAGCAGTTCTTC
CASSLEQSYNEQFF
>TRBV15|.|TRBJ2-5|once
TGTGCCACCAGCAGAGATCTTCACAGGCAAGAGACCCAGTACTTC
CATSRDLHRQETQYF
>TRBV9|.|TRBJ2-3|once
TGTGCCAGCAGCGACGGGAGCGCGGGAGATACGCAGTATTTT
CASSDGSAGDTQYF
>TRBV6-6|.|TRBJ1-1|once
TGTGCCAGCAGTTACGGGGGGGGGAACACTGAAGCTTTCTTT
CASSYGGGNTEAFF
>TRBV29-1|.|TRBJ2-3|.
TGCAGCGTCCTTCCGGGACTGCAAAAAGATACGCAGTATTTT
CSVLPGLQKDTQYF
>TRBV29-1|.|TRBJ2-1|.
TGCAGCGTTGTTACGGGTCCTTCCTACAATGAGCAGTTCTTC
CSVVTGPSYNEQFF
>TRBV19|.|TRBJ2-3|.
TGTGCCAGTAGCGGGGCAGATACGCAGTATTTT
CASSGADTQYF
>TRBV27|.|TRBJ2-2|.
TGTGCCAGCAGTCCACAGAACACCGGGGAGCTGTTTTTT
CASSPQNTGELFF
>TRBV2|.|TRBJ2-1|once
TGTGCCAGCACCGGGGCAGGGAGGAACGTTAATGAGCAGTTCTTC
CASTGAGRNVNEQFF
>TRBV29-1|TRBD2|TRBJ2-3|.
TGCAGCGTTGGGGACTTGGGGGGGAGGAATTGGGGACCCACAGATACGCAGTATTTT
CSVGDLGGRNWGPTDTQYF
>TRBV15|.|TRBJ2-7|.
TGTGCCACCAGCACTAGGGGTCTTGACTACGAGCAGTACTTC
CATSTRGLDYEQYF
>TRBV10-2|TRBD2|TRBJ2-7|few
TGCGCCAGCAGGAGGACTAGCGGGAGGGCCACCTCCTACGAGCAGTACTTC
CASRRTSGRATSYEQYF
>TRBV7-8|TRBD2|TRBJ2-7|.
TGTGCCAGCAGCTTAGGGCGGGTGTTAGCGGGAGTGGAGGCCGAGCAGTACTTC
CASSLGRVLAGVEAEQYF
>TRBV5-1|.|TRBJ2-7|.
TGCGCCAGCAGCGAGGAAGTGTCCAACGAGCAGTACTTC
CASSEEVSNEQYF
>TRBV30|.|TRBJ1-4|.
TGTGCCTCCAACACGGGTGAAAAACTGTTTTTT
CASNTGEKLFF
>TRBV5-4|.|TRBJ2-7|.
TGTGCCAGCAGCAAGGACAGAGACTACGAGCAGTACTTC
CASSKDRDYEQYF
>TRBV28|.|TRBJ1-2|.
TGTGCCAGCAGGCCCTCACAGGTTAACTATGGCTACACCTTC
CASRPSQVNYGYTF
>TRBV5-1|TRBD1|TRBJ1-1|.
TGCGCCAGCAGGCAACAGGGGCGGGGCTGGGGAGCTTTCTTT
CASRQQGRGWGAFF
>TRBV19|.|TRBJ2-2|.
TGTGCCAGTAGTATGGCCGGGATGAACACCGGGGAGCTGTTTTTT
CASSMAGMNTGELFF
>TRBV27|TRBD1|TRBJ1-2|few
TGTGCCAGCAGTCGGGCAGGGGGCGACTATGGCTACACCTTC
CASSRAGGDYGYTF
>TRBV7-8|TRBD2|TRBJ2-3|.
TGTGCCAGCAGCTTAGTAGCTAGCGGGAGCTCCTACTTTTGGCGTAATACGCAGTATTTT
CASSLVASGSSYFWRNTQYF
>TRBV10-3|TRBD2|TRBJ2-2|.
TGTGCCATCAGTGGGGGTTGGACTAGCGGGAGCGGGGGCACCGGGGAGCTGTTTTTT
CAISGGWTSGSGGTGELFF
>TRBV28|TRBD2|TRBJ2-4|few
TGTGCCAGCAGCCACTTGGGACTAGCGGGAGGTACCAAAAACATTCAGTACTTC
CASSHLGLAGGTKNIQYF
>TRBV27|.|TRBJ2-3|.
TGTGCCAGCAGTTTATCGACTTATGATACGCAGTATTTT
CASSLSTYDTQYF
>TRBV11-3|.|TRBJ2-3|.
TGTGCCAGCAGCTTAGATTCGCGGAGGCCCCTTCCGGATACGCAGTATTTT
CASSLDSRRPLPDTQYF